These 14 T cell receptor beta chains were sequenced from one sample in a study of OX40 agonist ivuxolimab in advanced cancers. Data came from immunoSEQ multiplex PCR; TCRdb stores just in-frame clones and leaves some out. The sample contains fewer than 90,000 clones, around nine tenths of which appear only once. The source was CD4+ or CD8+ T cells sorted from blood, collected in a trial of the OX40 agonist ivuxolimab. The receptor set was obtained from an adult with an advanced solid tumor such as melanoma, head and neck, liver or kidney cancer.

Concerning this clone: The same CDR3 also results from other DNA sequences found in this sample. The V gene is TRBV2, the J gene TRBJ1-5; a weak D match, TRBD1 (5 bases). CDR3 length: 14 residues. Between the trimmed V and J ends, which lost 2 bases and 2 bases, there was a span of 7 bases. The germline gives CDR1 SNHLY, CDR2 FYNNEI. CDR3 protein: CASSEWDRNQPQHF. The CDR3 nucleotides read TGTGCCAGCAGTGAATGGGACCGCAATCAGCCCCAGCATTTT.

The chain couples TRBV28 to TRBJ1-2, with 7 bases identical to TRBD1. This CDR3 region has 15 residues. Losses at the gene ends were 4 bases for V and 5 bases for J; bases not matched to a gene: 10. The germline gives CDR1 MDHEN, CDR2 SYDVKM. The CDR3 reads CASSWDRLGGYGYTF. The CDR3 nucleotides are TGTGCCAGCAGTTGGGACAGACTAGGGGGGTATGGCTACACCTTC.

The chain recombines TRBV19 with TRBJ1-5; D unresolved. CDR3 length equals 18 residues. From germline, CDR1 is LNHDA and CDR2 SQIVND (reference sequence). The germline V and J ends were trimmed by 3 bases and 3 bases, with 21 bases remaining between them. The CDR3 nucleotides read TGTGCCAGTAGTATTAGACATCAGGTGGTGGGGAACAATCAGCCCCAGCATTTT. It encodes CASSIRHQVVGNNQPQHF.

This clone has only one observation. This rearrangement joins TRBV19 to TRBJ1-5; possible D gene TRBD1, 5 bases. V dropped 4 bases and J dropped 3 bases, with 10 bases sitting between them. Germline values: CDR1 LNHDA, CDR2 SQIVND (reference sequence). This CDR3 is 14 amino acids long. The CDR3 nucleotides read TGTGCCAGTAGTACCCAGGGTCCCAATCAGCCCCAGCATTTT. This gives the protein CASSTQGPNQPQHF.

This clone was counted once. The chain recombines TRBV4-2 with TRBJ1-4, with D possibly matching TRBD1 (6 bases). Germline lookup yields CDR1 LGHNA and CDR2 YNFKEQ. The CDR3 covers 16 residues. V was clipped by 4 bases and J by 2 bases, with 14 bases between them. In nucleotides, the CDR3 is TGTGCCAGCAGCCTGACGTGGGGGGCCACTAATGAAAAACTGTTTTTT. Translating gives CASSLTWGATNEKLFF.

This clone was detected only once. This CDR3 is CASSWSGAGSTDTQYF. The DNA of the CDR3 is TGTGCCAGCAGCTGGTCCGGTGCGGGGAGCACAGATACGCAGTATTTT. The rearrangement joins TRBV7-8 to TRBJ2-3, with a weak D call TRBD2 (6 bases). Trimming stripped 4 bases from V and 0 bases from J, with 14 bases between. This CDR3 comprises 16 residues. Germline V gene lookup returns CDR1 SGHVS and CDR2 FQNEAQ.

The chain combines TRBV18 with TRBJ2-2; 8 bases are shared with TRBD2. The CDR3 covers 16 residues. The germline gives CDR1 KGHSH, CDR2 LQKENI. Unmatched junction bases numbered 1, after V lost 1 base and J lost 0 bases. For the CDR3, the DNA is TGTGCCAGCTCACCACGCGGGGGGCCGAACACCGGGGAGCTGTTTTTT. Encoded protein: CASSPRGGPNTGELFF. Drawing the rest from reference TRBV18 and TRBJ2-2, the complete variable domain is NAGVMQNPRHLVRRRGQEARLRCSPMKGHSHVYWYRQLPEEGLKFMVYLQKENIIDESGMPKERFSAEFPKEGPSILRIQQVVRGDSAAYFCASSPRGGPNTGELFFGEGSRLTVL.

This clone was detected a few times. V is TRBV19 and J is TRBJ1-2; D not certain. The CDR3 spans 12 residues. Deletions cut 3 bases from V and 2 bases from J, with 4 bases between. Germline V gene data show CDR1 as LNHDA and CDR2 as SQIVND (reference sequence). The CDR3 is CASSIPNYGYTF. CDR3 bases: TGTGCCAGTAGTATCCCGAACTATGGCTACACCTTC.

The chain links TRBV28 to TRBJ2-7; 7 nucleotides match TRBD1. J gave up 6 bases and V 5 bases, and 10 bases lay outside the gene matches. CDR3 length: 14 residues. The germline V gene has CDR1 MDHEN and CDR2 SYDVKM. The CDR3 DNA reads TGTGCCAGCAGTCTCCGACAGGGTCCGAGCGAGCAGTACTTC. Its protein product is CASSLRQGPSEQYF.

This clone was seen a single time. CDR3 nucleotides: TGTGCCAGCAGCTTGACGACAGCTCCTCCGGAGACCTTC. Translated: CASSLTTAPPETF. This sequence joins TRBV5-5 and TRBJ1-2; possible D gene TRBD1, 5 bases. Germline V lookup: CDR1 SGHKS, CDR2 YYEKEE (reference sequence). The length of the CDR3 is 13 residues. V shed 1 base and J shed 14 bases, with 18 bases lying between them.

The rearrangement links TRBV30 to TRBJ2-1; 9 bases line up with TRBD2. The CDR3 runs to 14 residues. The germline V gene encodes CDR1 GTSNPN and CDR2 SVGIG (reference sequence). After removal of 3 bases from V and 6 bases from J, the junction contained 6 bases not matched to a gene. CDR3 sequence (DNA): TGTGCCTGGAGCCGACTAGCGGCGATCAATGAGCAGTTCTTC. It specifies CAWSRLAAINEQFF.

The rearrangement links TRBV5-1 to TRBJ1-1, with unresolved D. The CDR3 loop spans 17 amino acids. Per germline, CDR1 SGHRS and CDR2 YFSETQ. Trimming took 0 bases from V and 0 from J, leaving 15 bases between them. In DNA, the CDR3 is TGCGCCAGCAGCTTGGGTAAGGACTTCCTCATGAACACTGAAGCTTTCTTT. This sequence encodes CASSLGKDFLMNTEAFF.

The chain is built from TRBV18 and TRBJ2-1, with a possible D match to TRBD2 (5 bases). Germline V gene sequence: CDR1 KGHSH, CDR2 LQKENI. The CDR3 has 13 residues. The V and J ends lost 3 bases and 4 bases respectively, with 7 bases between them. The CDR3 is CASSPAGYNEQFF. The DNA of the CDR3 is TGTGCCAGCTCACCTGCGGGTTACAATGAGCAGTTCTTC.

The rearrangement joins TRBV5-1 to TRBJ1-1; D unclear. CDR3 length: 17 amino acids. The germline CDR1 and CDR2 sequences are SGHRS and YFSETQ. The V gene lost 4 bases and the J gene lost 3 bases, with 22 bases spanning the gap. CDR3 in DNA: TGCGCCAGCAGCCCCAAAAGAGGGCTCCCTGGGGACACTGAAGCTTTCTTT. This translates into CASSPKRGLPGDTEAFF. The entire variable domain, with the rest obtained from reference TRBV5-1 and TRBJ1-1, is as follows: KAGVTQTPRYLIKTRGQQVTLSCSPISGHRSVSWYQQTPGQGLQFLFEYFSETQRNKGNFPGRFSGRQFSNSRSEMNVSTLELGDSALYLCASSPKRGLPGDTEAFFGQGTRLTVV.